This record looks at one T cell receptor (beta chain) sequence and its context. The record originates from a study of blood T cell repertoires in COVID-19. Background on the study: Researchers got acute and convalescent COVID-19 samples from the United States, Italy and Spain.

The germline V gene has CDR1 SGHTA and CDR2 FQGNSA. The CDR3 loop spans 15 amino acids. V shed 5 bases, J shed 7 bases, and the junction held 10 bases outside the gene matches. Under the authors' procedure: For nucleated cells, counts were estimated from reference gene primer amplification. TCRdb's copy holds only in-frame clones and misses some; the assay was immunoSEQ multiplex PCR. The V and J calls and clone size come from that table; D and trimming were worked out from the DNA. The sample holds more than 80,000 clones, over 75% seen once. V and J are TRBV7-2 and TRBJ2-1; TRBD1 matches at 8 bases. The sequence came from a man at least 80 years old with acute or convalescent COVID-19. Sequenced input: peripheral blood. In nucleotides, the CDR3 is TGTGCCAGCAGCGCAGGGACAGGAAGGAAAAATGAGCAGTTCTTC. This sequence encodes CASSAGTGRKNEQFF.